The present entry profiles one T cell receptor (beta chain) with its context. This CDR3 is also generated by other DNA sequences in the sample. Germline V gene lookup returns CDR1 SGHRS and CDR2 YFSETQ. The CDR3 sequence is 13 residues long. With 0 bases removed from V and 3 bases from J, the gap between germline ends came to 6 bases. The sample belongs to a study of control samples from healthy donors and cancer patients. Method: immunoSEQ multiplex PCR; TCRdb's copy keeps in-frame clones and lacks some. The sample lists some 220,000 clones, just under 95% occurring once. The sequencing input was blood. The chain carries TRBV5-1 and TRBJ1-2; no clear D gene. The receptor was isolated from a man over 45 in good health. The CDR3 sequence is CASSLVGDYGYTF. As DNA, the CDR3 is TGCGCCAGCAGCTTGGTTGGGGACTATGGCTACACCTTC.